Listed below are T cell receptor beta chains from one sample, sequenced in a study of patients and donors after allogeneic stem cell transplantation. Each CDR3 protein gets one entry after TCRdb re-called the RT-PCR reads with MiXCR. In the table there are 920,000 or so distinct CDR3 sequences, about 20% of which are singletons. The sample taken for sequencing was blood, either unsorted or a sorted T cell fraction (not recorded which). These receptors were obtained from a human donor who was either an allogeneic HSCT recipient or a stem cell or donor lymphocyte infusion donor (not recorded which). It is not recorded whose cells these are; they may come from a transplant donor. Each CDR3 is given with its conserved first and last residue. The D gene is left open where the match is weak. The size of a clone is reported for some rows only, either as once, few or many, or as a class for expanded clones.

size,J,D,V,length,CDR3,DNA
few,TRBJ1-6,TRBD1,TRBV27,14,CASSHRGINSPLHF,TGTGCCAGCAGTCACAGGGGAATTAATTCACCCCTCCACTTT
.,TRBJ2-1,.,TRBV6-1,17,CASSEVRPLGAYNEQFF,TGTGCCAGCAGTGAAGTGCGGCCGTTGGGGGCCTACAATGAGCAGTTCTTC
many,TRBJ2-7,.,TRBV5-1,14,CASSLDRATYEQYF,TGCGCCAGCAGCTTGGATCGGGCTACCTACGAGCAGTACTTC
few,TRBJ2-6,.,TRBV12-3/TRBV12-4,14,CAIPTASGANVLTF,TGTGCCATCCCGACGGCGTCTGGGGCCAACGTCCTGACTTTC
few,TRBJ2-1,.,TRBV3-1,15,CASSYTSMAYNEQFF,TGTGCCAGCAGCTACACTAGTATGGCTTACAATGAGCAGTTCTTC
few,TRBJ2-4,.,TRBV2,15,CASVKEQGPGNIQYF,TGTGCCAGCGTAAAGGAACAGGGACCTGGGAACATTCAGTACTTC
.,TRBJ1-5,.,TRBV5-5,16,CASSPAGALSNQPQHF,TGTGCCAGCAGCCCGGCCGGGGCCCTAAGCAATCAGCCCCAGCATTTT
.,TRBJ1-1,TRBD1,TRBV15,16,CATSRDLGGMNTEAFF,TGTGCCACCAGCAGAGATCTAGGGGGCATGAACACTGAAGCTTTCTTT
few,TRBJ2-3,.,TRBV15,14,CATSRDKLTDTQYF,TGTGCCACCAGCAGAGATAAACTCACAGATACGCAGTATTTT
few,TRBJ1-1,.,TRBV29-1,11,CSVIEGTLSFF,TGCAGCGTTATAGAAGGGACGTTGAGCTTCTTT
.,TRBJ2-1,TRBD2,TRBV5-1,14,CASSRLAGLNEQFF,TGCGCCAGCAGCAGACTAGCGGGGCTAAATGAGCAGTTCTTC
.,TRBJ1-2,TRBD1,TRBV20-1,14,CSAPGDRLNYGYTF,TGCAGTGCCCCGGGGGACAGACTTAACTATGGCTACACCTTC
many,TRBJ2-7,TRBD1,TRBV20-1,15,CSARERTGGLREQYF,TGCAGTGCTAGAGAGAGGACAGGGGGCTTGCGTGAGCAGTACTTC
few,TRBJ2-3,.,TRBV4-1,15,CASSHLQTTTDTQYF,TGCGCCAGCAGCCACCTACAAACAACCACAGATACGCAGTATTTT
.,TRBJ2-4,TRBD2,TRBV3-1,14,CASSRGLAGNIQYF,TGTGCCAGCAGCCGGGGACTAGCGGGAAACATTCAGTACTTC
few,TRBJ2-2,.,TRBV6-5,15,CASSYEIANTGELFF,TGTGCCAGCAGTTACGAAATAGCGAACACCGGGGAGCTGTTTTTT
.,TRBJ2-3,.,TRBV7-9,15,CASTGVNPTTDTQYF,TGTGCCAGCACCGGGGTTAACCCCACCACAGATACGCAGTATTTT
many,TRBJ2-7,.,TRBV12-3/TRBV12-4,13,CASTQVLSYEQYF,TGTGCCAGCACCCAGGTCCTGTCCTACGAGCAGTACTTC
.,TRBJ1-2,.,TRBV29-1,14,CSADDSEGNYGYTF,TGCAGCGCAGACGATTCAGAAGGGAACTATGGCTACACCTTC
few,TRBJ2-7,.,TRBV4-3,13,CASSQTRGNEQYF,TGCGCCAGCAGCCAAACCAGGGGAAATGAGCAGTACTTC
few,TRBJ1-1,TRBD1,TRBV20-1,14,CSARPGQGATEAFF,TGCAGTGCTCGTCCGGGACAGGGGGCGACTGAAGCTTTCTTT
.,TRBJ2-1,TRBD1,TRBV6-1,13,CASSLQGAGEQFF,TGTGCCAGCAGTCTACAGGGGGCTGGTGAGCAGTTCTTC
few,TRBJ2-7,TRBD2,TRBV11-3,17,CASSLYHSVAGAYEQYF,TGTGCCAGCAGCTTATATCATTCTGTAGCGGGGGCCTACGAGCAGTACTTC
.,TRBJ2-3,TRBD1,TRBV20-1,16,CSARPRTGGRWDTQYF,TGCAGTGCTAGACCCAGGACAGGGGGGCGGTGGGATACGCAGTATTTT
few,TRBJ2-1,TRBD2,TRBV12-3/TRBV12-4,14,CASSLLAGFGEQFF,TGTGCCAGCAGTTTACTAGCGGGATTTGGTGAGCAGTTCTTC
.,TRBJ2-3,.,TRBV7-3,13,CASSPSATDTQYF,TGTGCCAGCAGCCCGTCAGCGACAGATACGCAGTATTTT
.,TRBJ1-1,TRBD1,TRBV2,14,CASRLTGMDTEAFF,TGTGCCAGCAGGTTGACAGGGATGGACACTGAAGCTTTCTTT
.,TRBJ1-6,TRBD1,TRBV9,16,CASSATDREYNSPLHF,TGTGCCAGCAGCGCGACCGACAGGGAGTATAATTCACCCCTCCACTTT
.,TRBJ2-7,TRBD2,TRBV7-6,15,CASSLAASGRGEQYF,TGTGCCAGCAGCTTAGCGGCTAGCGGGAGGGGGGAGCAGTACTTC
.,TRBJ2-1,.,TRBV6-2/TRBV6-3,14,CASSTPWAGREQFF,TGTGCCAGCAGCACCCCTTGGGCGGGTAGGGAGCAGTTCTTC
few,TRBJ1-2,TRBD1,TRBV20-1,15,CSARDQGGRPYGYTF,TGCAGTGCTAGAGATCAGGGGGGAAGACCCTATGGCTACACCTTC
.,TRBJ2-7,.,TRBV5-1,17,CASSLGPGLSGYYEQYF,TGCGCCAGCAGCTTGGGGCCCGGGCTTAGCGGCTACTACGAGCAGTACTTC
.,TRBJ1-4,.,TRBV3-1,15,CASSQASFPSEKLFF,TGTGCCAGCAGCCAAGCGTCGTTCCCCTCTGAAAAACTGTTTTTT
few,TRBJ1-1,.,TRBV4-2,16,CASSQGDTPRGAEAFF,TGTGCCAGCAGCCAGGGGGACACTCCCAGAGGCGCTGAAGCTTTCTTT
few,TRBJ2-2,.,TRBV12-3/TRBV12-4,15,CASSQPGHLTGELFF,TGTGCCAGCAGCCAGCCGGGACACCTCACCGGGGAGCTGTTTTTT
.,TRBJ1-1,.,TRBV5-1,16,CASSPIGISVNTEAFF,TGCGCCAGCAGCCCAATTGGAATAAGTGTGAACACTGAAGCTTTCTTT
.,TRBJ2-5,.,TRBV25-1,14,CASSEGLPRETQYF,TGTGCCAGCAGTGAGGGACTTCCTCGGGAGACCCAGTACTTC
.,TRBJ1-1,.,TRBV4-1,18,CASSQEYLIRRVDTEAFF,TGCGCCAGCAGCCAAGAGTACCTAATCAGGAGAGTGGACACTGAAGCTTTCTTT